These 7 T cell receptor beta chains share one sample of origin, sequenced in a study of blood T cell repertoires in COVID-19. The repertoire was sequenced with immunoSEQ multiplex PCR; TCRdb's copy has only in-frame clones and lacks some. The sample consists of approximately 300,000 clones, 89% of them appearing once. The sequenced sample consisted of PBMCs or T cells enriched from blood (not recorded which). The receptor set was obtained from a woman in her twenties or thirties who had recovered from COVID-19.

The chain is built from TRBV28 and TRBJ2-1; D gene ambiguous. Germline CDR1 MDHEN, CDR2 SYDVKM. The CDR3 runs to 12 residues. The V end lost 10 bases, the J end lost 5 bases, and 12 bases lay between the germline ends. The CDR3 loop is CATSAQNNEQFF. The CDR3 DNA reads TGTGCCACCTCCGCCCAGAACAATGAGCAGTTCTTC.

The genes are TRBV2 and TRBJ2-5; 10 positions agree with TRBD2. CDR1 SNHLY and CDR2 FYNNEI come from the germline V gene. V was clipped by 6 bases and J by 0 bases; unmatched bases: 7. The CDR3 spans 16 residues. CDR3 DNA sequence: TGTGCCAGCAGCCTAATACTAGCGGGGTACCAAGAGACCCAGTACTTC. Its translation: CASSLILAGYQETQYF.

This chain connects TRBV10-3 to TRBJ1-3, with TRBD1 identical over 9 bases. V shed 7 bases, J shed 3 bases, and the junction held 4 bases outside the gene matches. CDR3 length equals 14 residues. CDR1 ENHRY and CDR2 SYGVKD come from the germline V gene. CDR3 loop: CAITTGGHGNTIYF. Here the CDR3 DNA reads TGTGCCATCACCACAGGGGGCCATGGAAACACCATATATTTT.

This chain joins TRBV27 and TRBJ2-4; D is perhaps TRBD2 (5 bases). Looked up from germline, CDR1 is MNHEY and CDR2 is SMNVEV (reference sequence). Trimming stripped 3 bases from V and 6 bases from J, with 12 bases between. There are 14 residues in the CDR3. For the CDR3, the DNA is TGTGCCAGCAGTTTGTTTCCACGGGGAAACATTCAGTACTTC. It is translated as CASSLFPRGNIQYF.

The rearrangement links TRBV6-4 to TRBJ2-7, with TRBD2 identical over 7 bases. V shed 4 bases, J shed 2 bases, and the junction held 11 bases outside the gene matches. Germline V lookup: CDR1 MRHNA, CDR2 SNTAGT. The CDR3 consists of 16 residues. The CDR3 region is CASSVKFTSETYEQYF. In DNA, the CDR3 is TGTGCCAGCAGTGTAAAGTTTACTAGCGAGACCTACGAGCAGTACTTC.

This clone occurred once. The genes are TRBV7-9 and TRBJ2-1, with 8 bases identical to TRBD2. V was pared by 5 bases and J by 8 bases, with 14 bases of the junction left unmatched. CDR3 length: 16 amino acids. The germline gives CDR1 SEHNR, CDR2 FQNEAQ (reference sequence). CDR3 in amino acids: CASSGSTGTSLHEQFF. The CDR3 nucleotides are TGTGCCAGCAGCGGGTCTACCGGGACTAGTCTCCATGAGCAGTTCTTC.

The J gene is TRBJ1-2, the V gene TRBV19, with D possibly TRBD1 on 6 matching bases. Trimming took 6 bases from V and 8 from J, leaving 28 bases between them. The CDR3 has 17 residues. Germline CDR1 is LNHDA and CDR2 is SQIVND (reference sequence). CDR3 nucleotides: TGTGCCAGTAGCGAAGTATCCTTGACAGGCGATGTGGGAGGCTACACCTTC. This codes for CASSEVSLTGDVGGYTF.